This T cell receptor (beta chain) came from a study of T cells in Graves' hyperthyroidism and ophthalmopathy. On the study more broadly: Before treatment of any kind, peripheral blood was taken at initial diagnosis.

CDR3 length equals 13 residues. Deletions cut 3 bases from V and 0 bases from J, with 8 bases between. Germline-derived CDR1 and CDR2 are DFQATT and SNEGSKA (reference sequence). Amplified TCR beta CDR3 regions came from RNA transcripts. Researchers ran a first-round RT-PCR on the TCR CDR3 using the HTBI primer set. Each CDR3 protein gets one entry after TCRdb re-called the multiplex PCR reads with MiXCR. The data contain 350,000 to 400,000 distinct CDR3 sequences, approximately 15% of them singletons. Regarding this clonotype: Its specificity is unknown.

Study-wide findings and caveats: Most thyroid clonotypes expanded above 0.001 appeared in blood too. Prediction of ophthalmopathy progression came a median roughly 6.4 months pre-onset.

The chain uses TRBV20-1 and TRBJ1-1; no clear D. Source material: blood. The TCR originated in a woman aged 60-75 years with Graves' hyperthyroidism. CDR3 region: CSASPHMNTEAFF. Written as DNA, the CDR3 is TGCAGTGCTAGTCCACACATGAACACTGAAGCTTTCTTT.